A selection of T cell receptor beta chains follows, all from one sample in a study of T-cell memory formation after mild COVID-19. TCRdb analysed the 5' RACE reads with MiXCR anew, one entry per CDR3 protein. The sample lists 85,000 to 120,000 distinct CDR3 sequences; 15% to 20% were seen once. What was sequenced was PBMCs or a T cell subset sorted from them (not recorded which). These receptors were taken from an adult woman who had mild COVID-19 (a few samples of this study predate the infection). Cell type and time point are not known. Both conserved end residues are trimmed from each CDR3.

TRBJ2-7,TRBV11-2,ASSLGLAPEQY
TRBJ1-2,TRBV12-3/TRBV12-4,ASSFHAFSGYT
TRBJ2-7,TRBV7-9,ASSPPRISYEQY
TRBJ2-7,TRBV5-1,ASSLAGLSYEQY
TRBJ1-2,TRBV12-5,ASALENYGYT
TRBJ2-7,TRBV2,ASCYEAYEQY
TRBJ1-5,TRBV29-1,SVQTGNSNQPQH
TRBJ1-1,TRBV2,ASSVPTGGDTEAF
TRBJ1-2,TRBV5-1,ASSSEGTGYGYT
TRBJ2-1,TRBV12-3/TRBV12-4,ASSFELPGTEQF
TRBJ2-5,TRBV4-1,ASSFGQGASETQY
TRBJ1-2,TRBV9,ASSVGVGDGYT
TRBJ1-2,TRBV4-1,ASSHAAGDGRYGYT
TRBJ1-2,TRBV4-1,ASSQDRAGAEDGYT
TRBJ2-3,TRBV19,ASSLRQLAGGLTSTDTQY